This is a list of T cell receptor beta chains from one sample in a study of blood T cell repertoires in COVID-19. Using immunoSEQ multiplex PCR, the repertoire was profiled, and TCRdb retains in-frame clones only, with some absent. The profile covers tens of thousands of clones, with approximately 85% appearing a single time and roughly 33% taken by the ten largest. The sample was peripheral blood. All receptors derive from a woman older than 75 with acute or convalescent COVID-19. Both conserved end residues are part of each CDR3. A D gene is named only where the DNA matches it firmly. The size of a clone is reported for some rows only, either as once, few or many, or as a class for expanded clones.

CDR3aa	CDR3nt	abundance	j_gene	d_gene	v_gene
CASSLAATGVSGNTIYF	TGCGCCAGCAGCTTGGCCGCGACAGGGGTTTCTGGAAACACCATATATTTT	NA	TRBJ1-3	TRBD1	TRBV5-1
CASSTGQGAQNSPLHF	TGTGCCAGCAGCACCGGACAGGGGGCGCAAAATTCACCCCTCCACTTT	NA	TRBJ1-6	TRBD1	TRBV5-4
CASSFFGHDAGNQPQHF	TGTGCCAGCAGCTTCTTCGGCCACGACGCGGGCAATCAGCCCCAGCATTTT	NA	TRBJ1-5	NA	TRBV7-2
CASSPPGLRGPTYEQYF	TGTGCCAGCTCACCACCGGGCTTGCGGGGCCCTACCTACGAGCAGTACTTC	once	TRBJ2-7	NA	TRBV18
CASSPPGVSYEQYF	TGTGCCAGCTCACCTCCGGGAGTAAGCTACGAGCAGTACTTC	NA	TRBJ2-7	NA	TRBV18
CASSESGGRGNYNEQFF	TGTGCCAGCAGTGAATCAGGGGGAAGAGGGAACTACAATGAGCAGTTCTTC	NA	TRBJ2-1	TRBD1	TRBV25-1
CATGQGSGRQYF	TGTGCCACAGGACAGGGTTCCGGACGGCAGTACTTC	NA	TRBJ2-7	TRBD1	TRBV19
CASSSPSLAGKGTDTQYF	TGTGCCAGCAGCTCGCCCTCTCTAGCGGGAAAGGGCACAGATACGCAGTATTTT	NA	TRBJ2-3	TRBD2	TRBV7-2
CASSHLREETQYF	TGTGCCAGCAGCCACTTACGGGAAGAGACCCAGTACTTC	NA	TRBJ2-5	NA	TRBV6-6
CASSVMDTYEQYF	TGTGCCAGCAGCGTAATGGACACCTACGAGCAGTACTTC	NA	TRBJ2-7	NA	TRBV9
CASSPFRTGDNEQFF	TGTGCCAGTAGTCCCTTCCGGACAGGGGACAATGAGCAGTTCTTC	once	TRBJ2-1	TRBD1	TRBV19
CASSLAGGTYEQYF	TGTGCCAGCAGCCTAGCGGGAGGGACCTACGAGCAGTACTTC	NA	TRBJ2-7	TRBD2	TRBV28
CASSLRGDRETQYF	TGTGCCAGCAGCTTACGCGGAGACAGAGAGACCCAGTACTTC	NA	TRBJ2-5	NA	TRBV5-4
CASDRAGDRGLKSRNEKLFF	TGTGCCAGCGACCGAGCCGGGGACAGGGGATTGAAGTCGCGTAATGAAAAACTGTTTTTT	NA	TRBJ1-4	TRBD1	TRBV19
CASSLWGPQETQYF	TGTGCCAGCAGTTTATGGGGCCCCCAAGAGACCCAGTACTTC	NA	TRBJ2-5	NA	TRBV27
CATSSGTTYNEQFF	TGTGCCACCAGTTCCGGGACAACCTACAATGAGCAGTTCTTC	NA	TRBJ2-1	NA	TRBV24-1
CASSTGLAYEQYF	TGTGCTAGTAGTACCGGACTAGCCTACGAGCAGTACTTC	NA	TRBJ2-7	TRBD2	TRBV19
CATSSRQVNRGYTF	TGTGCCACCAGCAGCCGGCAAGTCAACAGGGGCTACACCTTC	NA	TRBJ1-2	NA	TRBV15
CASMRQISSEQYF	TGTGCCAGCATGCGACAGATATCTTCCGAGCAGTACTTC	few	TRBJ2-7	NA	TRBV2
CASSAGQVYSPLHF	TGCGCCAGCAGCGCAGGACAGGTTTATTCACCCCTCCACTTT	NA	TRBJ1-6	TRBD1	TRBV5-1
CAWSVPGTGAGNTIYF	TGTGCCTGGAGTGTACCCGGGACAGGGGCTGGAAACACCATATATTTT	NA	TRBJ1-3	TRBD1	TRBV30
CASSTGQVAYGYTF	TGCGCCAGCAGCACGGGACAGGTTGCCTATGGCTACACCTTC	once	TRBJ1-2	TRBD1	TRBV5-1
CASSKLGTSGSFGEQFF	TGTGCCAGCAGCAAACTCGGGACTAGCGGGAGCTTCGGTGAGCAGTTCTTC	NA	TRBJ2-1	TRBD2	TRBV27
CASSVDRASKSGYTF	TGTGCCAGCAGTGTGGACAGGGCGAGTAAGTCTGGCTACACCTTC	NA	TRBJ1-2	TRBD1	TRBV6-4